This record covers a single T cell receptor beta chain. The sample belongs to a study of blood T cell repertoires in COVID-19. V was trimmed by 6 bases and J by 3 bases, leaving 18 bases between them. There are 14 residues in the CDR3. Germline loops: CDR1 SQVTM, CDR2 ANQGSEA. The data were produced by immunoSEQ multiplex PCR, yet TCRdb's version contains in-frame clones alone and is incomplete. Of about 140,000 clones listed, 84% are singletons. Sequencing input: peripheral blood. The chain is built from TRBV29-1 and TRBJ2-7, with D tentatively TRBD2 (7 bases). The sequence was obtained from a man aged 30-40 years with COVID-19, enrolled during active disease. CDR3 nucleotide sequence: TGCAGCGTCTGGGGCGGGGGCCGTGACTACGAGCAGTACTTC. Amino acid sequence: CSVWGGGRDYEQYF.